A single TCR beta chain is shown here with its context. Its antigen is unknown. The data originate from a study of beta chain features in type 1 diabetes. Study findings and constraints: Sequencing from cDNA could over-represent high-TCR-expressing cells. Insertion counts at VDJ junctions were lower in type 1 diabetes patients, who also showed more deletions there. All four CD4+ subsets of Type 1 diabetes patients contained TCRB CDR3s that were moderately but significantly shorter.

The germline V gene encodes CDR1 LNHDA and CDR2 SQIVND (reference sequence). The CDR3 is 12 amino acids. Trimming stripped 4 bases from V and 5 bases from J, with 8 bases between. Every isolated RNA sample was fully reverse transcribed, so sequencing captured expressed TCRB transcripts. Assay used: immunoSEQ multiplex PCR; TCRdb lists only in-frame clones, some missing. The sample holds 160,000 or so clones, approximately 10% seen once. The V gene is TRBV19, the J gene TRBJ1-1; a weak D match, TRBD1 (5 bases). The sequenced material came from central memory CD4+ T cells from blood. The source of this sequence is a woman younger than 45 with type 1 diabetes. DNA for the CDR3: TGTGCCAGTAGTACCCAGGGAACTGAAGCTTTCTTT. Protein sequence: CASSTQGTEAFF.